These 14 T cell receptor beta chains share one sample of origin, sequenced in a study of T cells in Graves' hyperthyroidism and ophthalmopathy. The TCR beta CDR3 regions underwent amplification using RNA transcripts as the source. HTBI primers were employed in a first-round RT-PCR of the TCR CDR3. Each CDR3 protein is one row after TCRdb ran MiXCR on the multiplex PCR reads. The table lists a few hundred thousand distinct CDR3 sequences, 46% of them singletons, with around 7.7% in the top ten. Material for sequencing was peripheral blood or thyroid tissue (not recorded which). All receptors come from a young woman with Graves' hyperthyroidism.

This clonotype came up many times. The V call is TRBV12-3 or TRBV12-4, the J call TRBJ2-7, with 9 bases aligning to TRBD2. Trimming at V came to 7 bases and at J to 5 bases, leaving 9 bases not matched to a gene. The length of the CDR3 is 14 residues. The CDR3 sequence: CASTNQREVHEQYF. The DNA of the CDR3 is TGTGCCAGCACCAACCAGCGGGAGGTCCACGAGCAGTACTTC.

This clonotype was counted once. The CDR3 DNA reads TGCAGCGTTGGGGACAGGGCCCCCTACGAGCAGTACTTC. This sequence encodes CSVGDRAPYEQYF. The chain recombines TRBV29-1 with TRBJ2-7, with 9 positions matching TRBD1. Germline V gene data show CDR1 as SQVTM and CDR2 as ANQGSEA. V was clipped by 4 bases and J by 2 bases; unmatched bases: 3. The CDR3 has 13 amino acids.

The chain couples TRBV12-3 or TRBV12-4 to TRBJ2-7; 9 bases line up with TRBD2. The V segment lost 4 bases and the J segment 3 bases; nucleotides outside the gene matches: 7. The CDR3 length is 15 residues. The CDR3, as DNA: TGTGCCAGCAGTTCCCTCCTAGCGGGATTCTACGAGCAGTACTTC. Translated, it gives CASSSLLAGFYEQYF.

In its sample, this clonotype was seen many times. This rearrangement joins TRBV7-2 to TRBJ2-3, with 12 bases lining up with TRBD1. CDR1 is SGHTA and CDR2 is FQGNSA in the germline V gene. CDR3 size: 16 residues. With 5 bases clipped from V and 5 bases from J, the junction kept 8 bases outside the gene matches. The CDR3 DNA follows: TGTGCCAGCAGCATGCAGGGACAGGGGGCAAGAGATACGCAGTATTTT. Protein: CASSMQGQGARDTQYF.

In this sample, this clonotype turned up many times. V gene TRBV4-2 combines with J gene TRBJ1-2; no clear D. This CDR3 has 15 amino acids. Germline lookup yields CDR1 LGHNA and CDR2 YNFKEQ. V lost 4 bases to trimming and J lost 3 bases, with 15 bases between them. The CDR3 DNA reads TGTGCCAGCAGCCCGCGTTTGGGGATGGACTATGGCTACACCTTC. It encodes CASSPRLGMDYGYTF.

V usage is TRBV7-9 and J usage is TRBJ2-1; TRBD1 matches 8 bases. The CDR3 is made up of 16 amino acids. Trimming took 6 bases from V and 5 from J; bases not matched to a gene: 12. From germline, CDR1 is SEHNR and CDR2 FQNEAQ (reference sequence). This chain's CDR3 is CASSYWLGQGHNEQFF. CDR3 DNA: TGTGCCAGCAGTTACTGGCTAGGACAGGGCCACAATGAGCAGTTCTTC.

The rearrangement joins TRBV5-1 to TRBJ2-3; TRBD1 is a possible D gene (5 bases). Trimming removed 3 bases from V and 0 bases from J, with 11 bases in between. CDR1 is SGHRS, CDR2 YFSETQ, per germline. The CDR3 has 15 residues. For the CDR3, the DNA is TGCGCCAGCAGCTCCGCAGGGTTTAGCACAGATACGCAGTATTTT. It codes for CASSSAGFSTDTQYF.

This clonotype has just a few counts. The CDR3, as DNA: TGTGCCAGTACCCGATCGGGACAGGGGGCGATCGAGCAGTACTTC. This gives the protein CASTRSGQGAIEQYF. The chain uses TRBV19 and TRBJ2-7; 12 bases map to TRBD1. This CDR3 has 15 amino acids. Trimming removed 7 bases from V and 6 bases from J; junction bases left unmatched: 10. The germline CDR1 and CDR2 sequences are LNHDA and SQIVND (reference sequence). Together with reference TRBV19 and TRBJ2-7, the CDR3 gives the full variable domain: DGGITQSPKYLFRKEGQNVTLSCEQNLNHDAMYWYRQDPGQGLRLIYYSQIVNDFQKGDIAEGYSVSREKKESFPLTVTSAQKNPTAFYLCASTRSGQGAIEQYFGPGTRLTVT.

This clonotype was counted at least ten times. J is TRBJ2-5 and V is TRBV6-1; TRBD1 is a possible D gene (5 bases). Trimming cost V 6 bases and J 5 bases, with 25 bases left between them. Per the germline V gene, CDR1 is MNHNS and CDR2 is SASEGT. The CDR3 contains 17 residues. CDR3: CASRGRATPNLRETQYF. The DNA of the CDR3 is TGTGCCAGCAGAGGCAGGGCTACACCCAACCTTAGGGAGACCCAGTACTTC.

The gene calls are TRBV7-8 and TRBJ2-5; tentative D call: TRBD1 (5 bases). Germline V gives CDR1 SGHVS, CDR2 FQNEAQ. The germline V and J ends were trimmed by 11 bases and 2 bases, with 18 bases remaining between them. The CDR3 covers 14 residues. Here the CDR3 reads CADGPPDTQETQYF. The DNA of the CDR3 is TGTGCCGACGGTCCCCCGGACACACAAGAGACCCAGTACTTC.

The chain uses TRBV5-5 and TRBJ2-2, with 7 bases aligning to TRBD1. CDR1 is SGHKS, CDR2 YYEKEE, per germline (reference sequence). The junction had 5 bases not matched to a gene; V was cut back by 3 bases and J by 3 bases. This CDR3 spans 15 amino acids. For the CDR3, the DNA is TGTGCCAGCAGCTCGTACAGGGGAGACACCGGGGAGCTGTTTTTT. Translating gives CASSSYRGDTGELFF.

V usage is TRBV29-1 and J usage is TRBJ2-7; TRBD1 agrees at 9 bases. The length of the CDR3 is 14 residues. From germline, CDR1 is SQVTM and CDR2 ANQGSEA. With 8 bases clipped from V and 6 bases from J, the junction kept 14 bases outside the gene matches. CDR3 bases: TGCAGCAGTGAAGTACAGGGGGCGCGATCCGAGCAGTACTTC. It is translated as CSSEVQGARSEQYF.

The chain carries TRBV11-2 and TRBJ1-3; 7 positions match TRBD1. Germline V lookup: CDR1 SGHAT, CDR2 FQNNGV. CDR3 length: 16 residues. V trimming: 7 bases; J trimming: 4 bases; junction bases outside the gene matches: 13. The CDR3 reads CASTPLRGAPGNTIYF. The CDR3 nucleotides read TGTGCCAGCACTCCCCTCAGGGGGGCGCCGGGAAACACCATATATTTT.

At least ten counts were recorded for this clonotype. J is TRBJ2-1 and V is TRBV10-3; 9 positions agree with TRBD2. This CDR3 is 15 amino acids long. The ends lost 5 bases at V and 5 bases at J; junction bases unmatched: 7. Germline assignment: CDR1 ENHRY and CDR2 SYGVKD. Here the CDR3 DNA reads TGTGCCATCAGTCCCATAGCGGGAGTCGACAATGAGCAGTTCTTC. Protein: CAISPIAGVDNEQFF.